This TCR beta chain comes out of a study of T cell clonality in common variable immunodeficiency. Study findings and constraints: Reportedly, TCR beta sequences from common variable immunodeficiency showed fewer deletions and N-nucleotide insertions.

Sequenced by immunoSEQ multiplex PCR; TCRdb stores in-frame clones only, minus some. Listed here are tens of thousands of clones without any singletons, the top ten holding 25% to 30%. This clone showed up just a few times. Its antigen is as yet unknown. The sequenced fragment ends 3 residues before the CDR3 boundary, so the rest is inferred from the germline J gene. This CDR3 contains 11 residues. V was trimmed by 3 bases and J by 6 bases, leaving 3 bases between them. Germline CDR1 is SGHVS and CDR2 is FNYEAQ. What was sequenced was peripheral blood mononuclear cells. The chain employs TRBV7-6 and TRBJ2-1; unclear D gene. The receptor's source is a human donor with common variable immunodeficiency. The CDR3 DNA, read in part, is TGTGCCAGCAGCTTGGCCAATGAG. It encodes CASSLANE. The whole CDR3 protein is CASSLANEQFF.